A selection of T cell receptor beta chains follows, all from one sample in a study of cytomegalovirus exposure and HLA in healthy donors. Only in-frame clones appear in the TCRdb table, and some are missing; sequencing was by immunoSEQ multiplex PCR. The table includes 210,000 or so clones, around 88% detected once. The source material was PBMCs. The source is a woman younger than 30 in good health and CMV-seronegative. The CDR3 runs from the conserved cysteine through the conserved F or W. A D gene is named only where the DNA matches it firmly. The size field is filled for only some rows; it gives once, few, many or a size class.

D	size	V	J	CDR3
NA	once	TRBV27	TRBJ2-7	CASSSPQSGVYEQYF
NA	NA	TRBV9	TRBJ2-1	CASSVGPGSHNEQFF
TRBD2	NA	TRBV29-1	TRBJ2-7	CSALRGGARYEQYF
NA	NA	TRBV4-1	TRBJ1-5	CASSQDRGLSGPQHF
NA	NA	TRBV5-1	TRBJ1-2	CASSTYGQSYGYTF
TRBD2	NA	TRBV7-9	TRBJ2-3	CASSPRTPGLASDTQYF
NA	NA	TRBV21-1	TRBJ2-5	CASSKREEAEPQETQYF
NA	NA	TRBV28	TRBJ2-1	CASTPGPRGYNEQFF
TRBD2	NA	TRBV6-1	TRBJ2-7	CASSEKLASGMTYEQYF
NA	NA	TRBV9	TRBJ2-1	CASSDRTTGNEQFF
NA	NA	TRBV6-6	TRBJ1-1	CASSYGKGTEAFF
TRBD2	NA	TRBV5-1	TRBJ2-7	CASSLGGREDSYEQYF
NA	once	TRBV28	TRBJ1-1	CASSFTGRFQAFF
NA	NA	TRBV30	TRBJ2-7	CAWSVGGSNTYEQYF
NA	NA	TRBV27	TRBJ2-7	CASSLSGGGTYEQYF
NA	NA	TRBV28	TRBJ2-7	CASRPGQRVYEQYF
TRBD1	NA	TRBV27	TRBJ1-2	CASSLSQGVHYGYTF
TRBD2	NA	TRBV5-1	TRBJ2-1	CASSSRTSNEQFF
NA	NA	TRBV6-6	TRBJ2-7	CASRMRQNYEQYF
TRBD2	NA	TRBV4-1	TRBJ2-7	CASSHSRGVGYEQYF
NA	once	TRBV29-1	TRBJ2-1	CSVWGRAKEGVNEQFF
TRBD1	NA	TRBV10-3	TRBJ1-2	CAISEDTGVHYGYTF
NA	NA	TRBV4-2	TRBJ1-1	CASSQIGLGDTEAFF
NA	NA	TRBV28	TRBJ1-2	CASSLGSLYGYTF
TRBD1	NA	TRBV5-1	TRBJ2-3	CASSSSGTGGYLQYF
TRBD1	NA	TRBV6-5	TRBJ2-7	CASSYSSTGKQYF
NA	NA	TRBV30	TRBJ1-1	CAWRTLPNTEAFF
TRBD2	NA	TRBV11-2	TRBJ2-3	CASSRRTSGNTDTQYF
NA	NA	TRBV27	TRBJ2-2	CASSFNPGSNTGELFF
NA	NA	TRBV5-1	TRBJ1-1	CASSQPGTPNTEAFF
TRBD2	NA	TRBV4-2	TRBJ2-5	CASSQDREGETQYF
TRBD2	NA	TRBV9	TRBJ2-3	CASSSTGLSTDTQYF
NA	few	TRBV19	TRBJ1-2	CASSDQGIYGYTF
NA	once	TRBV2	TRBJ1-5	CASRGSGDQPQHF
NA	NA	TRBV9	TRBJ1-1	CASSPQGENTEAFF
NA	NA	TRBV2	TRBJ1-1	CASSVGGLMNTEAFF
NA	NA	TRBV28	TRBJ1-3	CASTFSGGNTIYF
NA	NA	TRBV5-1	TRBJ2-3	CASSGWQGWISDTQYF
TRBD1	NA	TRBV7-2	TRBJ1-2	CASSYRKGALVEGYTF
NA	once	TRBV5-4	TRBJ1-2	CASSFGAGDYGYTF
NA	NA	TRBV27	TRBJ2-2	CASRGRNTGELFF
TRBD1	once	TRBV5-1	TRBJ1-4	CASSLGGTEEKLFF